The clone carrying this T cell receptor (beta chain) was detected only once. As yet, its antigen is unknown. Deep-level settings were used for running the assay. Method: immunoSEQ multiplex PCR; TCRdb's copy keeps in-frame clones and lacks some. Counted here are a few million clones, roughly 92% occurring once; the ten biggest clones make up around 0.15%. These data originate in a study of shared clonotypes between healthy human individuals. Study background: The plates for each donor numbered three CD4 naive, three CD4 memory, two CD8 naive and one CD8 memory. Points from the study as a whole: In the sorted subsets, rarefaction showed sequencing was incomplete despite large depth.

The CDR3 has 17 residues. CDR1 is SGDLS and CDR2 is YYNGEE in the germline V gene. The V and J ends lost 4 bases and 0 bases, in that order; junction bases with no gene match: 5. The clonotype originates from a young man in good health. The J gene is TRBJ2-1, the V gene TRBV9, with 12 bases matching TRBD2. What was sequenced was naive CD4+ T cells sorted from blood. The sample's subset: CD45RA+ positively selected. CDR3 in amino acids: CASSHPTSGSSYNEQFF. CDR3 sequence (DNA): TGTGCCAGCAGCCATCCGACTAGCGGGAGCTCCTACAATGAGCAGTTCTTC.